This TCR beta chain was sequenced during a study of T cells in Graves' hyperthyroidism and ophthalmopathy. Study-level results: The authors' 13 V-J model separated ophthalmopathy from stable hyperthyroidism.

TCR beta CDR3 regions were amplified from RNA. A first-round RT-PCR of the TCR CDR3 used the HTBI primer set. TCRdb re-called the multiplex PCR reads through MiXCR, storing one row per CDR3 protein. The data hold 450,000 to 700,000 distinct CDR3 sequences, with roughly 50% observed a single time. With 0 bases removed from V and 6 bases from J, the gap between germline ends came to 8 bases. This CDR3 region has 13 residues. CDR1 is DFQATT and CDR2 is SNEGSKA in the germline V gene (reference sequence). A single count supports this clonotype. Its antigen is currently unknown. This receptor was identified in an adult woman with Graves' disease, either hyperthyroidism or ophthalmopathy (not recorded which). The chain is built from TRBV20-1 and TRBJ2-2; tentatively, D is TRBD2 (5 bases). Source material: peripheral blood or thyroid tissue (not recorded which). As DNA, the CDR3 is TGCAGTGCTAGAGATGGAGGATCCGGGGAGCTGTTTTTT. Translating gives CSARDGGSGELFF.